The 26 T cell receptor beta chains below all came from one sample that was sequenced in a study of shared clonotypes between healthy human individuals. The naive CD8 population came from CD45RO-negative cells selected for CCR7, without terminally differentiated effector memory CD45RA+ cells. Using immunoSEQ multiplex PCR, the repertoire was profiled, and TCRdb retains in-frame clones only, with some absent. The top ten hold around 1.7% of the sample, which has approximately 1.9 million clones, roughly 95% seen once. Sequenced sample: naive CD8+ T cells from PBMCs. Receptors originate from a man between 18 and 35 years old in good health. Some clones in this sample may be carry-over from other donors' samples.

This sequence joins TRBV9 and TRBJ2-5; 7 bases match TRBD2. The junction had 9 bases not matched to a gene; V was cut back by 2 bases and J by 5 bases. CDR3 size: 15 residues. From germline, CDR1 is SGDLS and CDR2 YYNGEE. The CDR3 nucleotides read TGTGCCAGCAGCGTGGGGATAGCGGGCATGGAGACCCAGTACTTC. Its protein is CASSVGIAGMETQYF.

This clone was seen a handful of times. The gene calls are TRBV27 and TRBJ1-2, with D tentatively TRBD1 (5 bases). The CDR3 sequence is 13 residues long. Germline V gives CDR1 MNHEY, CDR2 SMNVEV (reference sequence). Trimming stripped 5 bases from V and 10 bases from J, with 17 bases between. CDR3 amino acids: CASSPRGQPVYTF. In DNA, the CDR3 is TGTGCCAGCAGTCCGAGAGGACAACCTGTCTACACCTTC.

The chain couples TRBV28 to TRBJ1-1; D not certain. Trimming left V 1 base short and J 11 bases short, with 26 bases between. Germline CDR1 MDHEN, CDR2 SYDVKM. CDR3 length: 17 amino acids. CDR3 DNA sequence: TGTGCCAGCAGTTTATTTCCCCTTGGATCCGCGGAAGAAGGGGCTTTCTTT. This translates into CASSLFPLGSAEEGAFF.

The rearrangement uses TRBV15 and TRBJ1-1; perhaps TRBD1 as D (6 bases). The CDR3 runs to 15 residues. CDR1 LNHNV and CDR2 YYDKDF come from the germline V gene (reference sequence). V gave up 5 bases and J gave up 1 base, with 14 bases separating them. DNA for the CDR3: TGTGCCACCAGCGAAACGACAGGATGGAACACTGAAGCTTTCTTT. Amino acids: CATSETTGWNTEAFF.

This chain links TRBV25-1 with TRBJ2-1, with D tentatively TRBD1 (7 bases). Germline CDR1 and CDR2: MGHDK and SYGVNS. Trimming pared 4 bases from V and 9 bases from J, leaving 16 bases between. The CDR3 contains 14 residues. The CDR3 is CASSGTGLPIEQFF. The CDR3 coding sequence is TGTGCCAGCAGTGGGACAGGACTACCGATTGAGCAGTTCTTC.

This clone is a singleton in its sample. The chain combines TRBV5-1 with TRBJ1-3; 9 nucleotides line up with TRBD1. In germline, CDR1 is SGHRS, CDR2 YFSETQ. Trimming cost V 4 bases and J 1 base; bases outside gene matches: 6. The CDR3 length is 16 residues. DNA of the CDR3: TGCGCCAGCAGCCCGGGACAGGGCCATTCTGGAAACACCATATATTTT. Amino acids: CASSPGQGHSGNTIYF.

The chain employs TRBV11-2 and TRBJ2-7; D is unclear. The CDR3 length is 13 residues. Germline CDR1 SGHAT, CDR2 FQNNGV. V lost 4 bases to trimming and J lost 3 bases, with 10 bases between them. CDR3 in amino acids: CASSSTDNYEQYF. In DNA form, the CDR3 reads TGTGCCAGCAGCTCCACAGATAACTACGAGCAGTACTTC.

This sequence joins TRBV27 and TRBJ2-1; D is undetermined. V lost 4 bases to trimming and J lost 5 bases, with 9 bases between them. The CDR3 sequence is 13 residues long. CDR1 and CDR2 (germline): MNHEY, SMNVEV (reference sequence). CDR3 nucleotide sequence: TGTGCCAGCAGTTCGGGCCCAGACAATGAGCAGTTCTTC. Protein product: CASSSGPDNEQFF.

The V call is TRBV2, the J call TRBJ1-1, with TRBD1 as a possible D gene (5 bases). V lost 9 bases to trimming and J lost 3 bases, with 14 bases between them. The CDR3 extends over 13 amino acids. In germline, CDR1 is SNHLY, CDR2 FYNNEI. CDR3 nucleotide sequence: TGTGCCAGTTCGGGGGTGGGGTACACTGAAGCTTTCTTT. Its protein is CASSGVGYTEAFF.

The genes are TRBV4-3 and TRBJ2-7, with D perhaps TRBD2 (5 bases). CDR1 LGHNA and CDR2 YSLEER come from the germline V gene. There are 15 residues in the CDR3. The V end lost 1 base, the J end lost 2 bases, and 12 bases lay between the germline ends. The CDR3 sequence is CASSQGGSVPYEQYF. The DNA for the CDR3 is TGCGCCAGCAGCCAAGGAGGTAGCGTGCCCTACGAGCAGTACTTC.

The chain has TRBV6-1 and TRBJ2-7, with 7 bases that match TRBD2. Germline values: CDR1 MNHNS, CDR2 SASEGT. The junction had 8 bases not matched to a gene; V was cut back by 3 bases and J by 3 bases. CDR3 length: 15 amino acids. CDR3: CASSDHPGLNYEQYF. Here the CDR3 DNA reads TGTGCCAGCAGTGACCACCCGGGACTAAACTACGAGCAGTACTTC.

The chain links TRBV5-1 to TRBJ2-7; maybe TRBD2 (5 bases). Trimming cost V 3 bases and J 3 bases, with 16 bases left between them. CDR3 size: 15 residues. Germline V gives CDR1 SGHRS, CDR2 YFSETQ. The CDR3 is CASSSSPGTIYEQYF. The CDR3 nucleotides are TGCGCCAGCAGCTCCTCACCGGGAACGATCTACGAGCAGTACTTC.

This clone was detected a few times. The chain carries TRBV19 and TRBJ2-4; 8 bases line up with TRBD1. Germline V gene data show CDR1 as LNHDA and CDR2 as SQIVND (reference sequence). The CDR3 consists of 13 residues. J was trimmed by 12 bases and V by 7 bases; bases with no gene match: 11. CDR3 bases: TGTGCCAGTAACATCGCGGGACAGGCGGATCAGTACTTC. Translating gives CASNIAGQADQYF.

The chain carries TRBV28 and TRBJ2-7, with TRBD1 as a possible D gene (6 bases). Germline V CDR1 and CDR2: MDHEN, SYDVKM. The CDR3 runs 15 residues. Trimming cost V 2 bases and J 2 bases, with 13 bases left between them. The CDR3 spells CASSLGGHGTYEQYF. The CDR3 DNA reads TGTGCCAGCAGTTTAGGGGGACACGGGACCTACGAGCAGTACTTC.

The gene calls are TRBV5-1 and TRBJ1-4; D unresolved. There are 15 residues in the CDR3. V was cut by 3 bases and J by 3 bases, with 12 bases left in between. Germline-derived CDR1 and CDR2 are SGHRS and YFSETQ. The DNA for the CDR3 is TGCGCCAGCAGCTCGTACGGAAGAGCTAATGAAAAACTGTTTTTT. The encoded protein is CASSSYGRANEKLFF.

Written as DNA, the CDR3 is TGTGCCAGTAGTATCAGGAGGGTAGTGGTCGACACCGGGGAGCTGTTTTTT. Encoded protein: CASSIRRVVVDTGELFF. The gene calls are TRBV19 and TRBJ2-2, with D possibly matching TRBD2 (6 bases). CDR1 is LNHDA and CDR2 is SQIVND in the germline V gene (reference sequence). The CDR3 extends over 17 amino acids. V lost 3 bases to trimming and J lost 3 bases, with 17 bases between them.

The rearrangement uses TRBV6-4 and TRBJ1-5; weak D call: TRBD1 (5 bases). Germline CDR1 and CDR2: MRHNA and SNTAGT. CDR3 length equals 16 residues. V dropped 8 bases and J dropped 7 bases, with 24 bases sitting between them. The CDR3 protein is CASGAKGDPQAQPQHF. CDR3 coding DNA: TGTGCCAGCGGGGCCAAGGGAGACCCTCAAGCACAGCCCCAGCATTTT.

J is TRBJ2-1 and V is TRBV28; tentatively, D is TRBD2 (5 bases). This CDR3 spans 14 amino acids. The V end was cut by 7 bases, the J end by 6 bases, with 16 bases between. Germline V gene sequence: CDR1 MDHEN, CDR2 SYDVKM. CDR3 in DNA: TGTGCCAGCACCTGGGTGGGGAGCGCCAATGAGCAGTTCTTC. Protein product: CASTWVGSANEQFF. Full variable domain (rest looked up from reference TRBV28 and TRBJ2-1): DVKVTQSSRYLVKRTGEKVFLECVQDMDHENMFWYRQDPGLGLRLIYFSYDVKMKEKGDIPEGYSVSREKKERFSLILESASTNQTSMYLCASTWVGSANEQFFGPGTRLTVL.

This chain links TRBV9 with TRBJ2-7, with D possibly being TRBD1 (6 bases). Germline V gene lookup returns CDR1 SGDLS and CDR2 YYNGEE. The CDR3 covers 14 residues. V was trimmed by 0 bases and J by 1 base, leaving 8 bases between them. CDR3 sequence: CASSVEGQSYEQYF. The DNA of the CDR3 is TGTGCCAGCAGCGTAGAAGGACAGTCCTACGAGCAGTACTTC.

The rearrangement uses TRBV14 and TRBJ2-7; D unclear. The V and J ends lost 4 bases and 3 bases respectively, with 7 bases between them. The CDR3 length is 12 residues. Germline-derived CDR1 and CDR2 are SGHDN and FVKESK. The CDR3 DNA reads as TGTGCCAGCAGCCTCGCTTTCTACGAGCAGTACTTC. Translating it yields CASSLAFYEQYF.

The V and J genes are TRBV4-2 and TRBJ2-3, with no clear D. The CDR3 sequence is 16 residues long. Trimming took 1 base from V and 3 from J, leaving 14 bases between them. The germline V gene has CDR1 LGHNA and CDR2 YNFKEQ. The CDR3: CASSQGAIRRTDTQYF. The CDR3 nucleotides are TGTGCCAGCAGCCAAGGGGCCATACGCAGGACAGATACGCAGTATTTT.

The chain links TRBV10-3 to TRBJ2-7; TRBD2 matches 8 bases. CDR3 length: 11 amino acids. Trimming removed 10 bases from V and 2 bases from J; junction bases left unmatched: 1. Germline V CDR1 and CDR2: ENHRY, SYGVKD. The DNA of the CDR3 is TGTGCCACCGGGGGGGCCTACGAGCAGTACTTC. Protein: CATGGAYEQYF.

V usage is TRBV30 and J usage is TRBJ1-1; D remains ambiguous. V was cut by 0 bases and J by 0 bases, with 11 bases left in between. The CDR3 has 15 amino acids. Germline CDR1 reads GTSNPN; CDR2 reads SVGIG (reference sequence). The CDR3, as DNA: TGTGCCTGGAGTGTACACGGTATCATGAACACTGAAGCTTTCTTT. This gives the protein CAWSVHGIMNTEAFF.

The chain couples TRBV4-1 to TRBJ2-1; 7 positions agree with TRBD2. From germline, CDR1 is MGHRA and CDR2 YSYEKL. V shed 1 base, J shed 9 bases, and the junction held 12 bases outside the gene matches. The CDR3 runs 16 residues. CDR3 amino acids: CASSQGVGREFSEQFF. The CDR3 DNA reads TGCGCCAGCAGCCAAGGTGTTGGGCGGGAGTTTAGTGAGCAGTTCTTC.

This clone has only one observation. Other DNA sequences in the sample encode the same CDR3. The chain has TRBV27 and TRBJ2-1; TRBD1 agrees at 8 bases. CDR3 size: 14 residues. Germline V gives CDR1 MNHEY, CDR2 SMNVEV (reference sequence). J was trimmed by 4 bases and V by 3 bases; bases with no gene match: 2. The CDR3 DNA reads TGTGCCAGCAGTTTCGGGACAGGTTACAATGAGCAGTTCTTC. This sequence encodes CASSFGTGYNEQFF.

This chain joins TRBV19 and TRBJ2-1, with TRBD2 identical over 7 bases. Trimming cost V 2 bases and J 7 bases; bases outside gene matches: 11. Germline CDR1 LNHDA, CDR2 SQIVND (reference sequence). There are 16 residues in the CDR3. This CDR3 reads CASSILWGGPSNEQFF. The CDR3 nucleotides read TGTGCCAGTAGTATACTCTGGGGAGGGCCGTCGAATGAGCAGTTCTTC.